This TCR beta chain was recorded in a study of OX40 agonist ivuxolimab in advanced cancers. Turning to the study itself: At about 81% male, the cohort had a mean age of 60 years, ranging from roughly 20 to 90. General study findings and limits: There were, on average, more expanded clones in CD8+ T cells than in CD4+.

Samples of blood were obtained at baseline, on cycle 4 day 1, and on cycle 7 day 1. A note on this clone: Its antigen is currently unknown.

TCRdb keeps only in-frame clones here, not all; method: immunoSEQ multiplex PCR. Altogether around 69,000 clones are present, around 87% being singletons, with the ten largest covering around 6.9%. Germline CDR1 and CDR2: PRHDT and FYEKMQ (reference sequence). The length of the CDR3 is 13 residues. V was trimmed by 5 bases and J by 1 base, leaving 8 bases between them. The chain joins TRBV13 to TRBJ1-1, with D unclear. The source of this sequence is an adult with an advanced solid tumor such as melanoma, head and neck, liver or kidney cancer. The sample consisted of CD4+ or CD8+ T cells sorted from blood, taken in a trial of the OX40 agonist ivuxolimab. The CDR3 reads CASSTDENTEAFF. Written as DNA, the CDR3 is TGTGCCAGCAGCACCGACGAGAACACTGAAGCTTTCTTT.